This entry is about one T cell receptor (beta chain). Its target antigen remains unknown. No clone much larger than this one lies a single base away; base qualities are absent. Preparation of the library involved PCR. Sequenced on an Illumina HiSeq 2500. TCR library preparation used molecular barcoding, with unique molecular identifiers applied to normalize quantification of the TCRbeta repertoire. TCRdb reran the public reads through fastp at Q25 and MiXCR, keeping productive beta chains. Entries are consolidated by CDR3 protein sequence, retaining the most common genes and DNA. Here the sample has about 610,000 distinct CDR3 sequences; more than 9% occur a single time. Jointly, the top ten make up about 4% of the sample. The sample originates from a study of T-cell reconstitution after alpha-beta-depleted transplantation in children (dated by TCRdb to about 2016). Looking at the study overall: Using TCR repertoire profiling, the study followed T-cell immune reconstitution in a quantitative way in children after TCRalphabeta/CD19-depleted allogeneic hematopoietic cell transplantation.

There are 14 amino acids in the CDR3, from cysteine to phenylalanine inclusive. The kept DNA is CDR3 alone, 42 bases in frame from the first base. The germline V gene gives CDR1 as SGHVS and CDR2 as FQNEAQ. Between the V and J ends, shortened by 4 bases and 1 base respectively, the junction contains 9 bases. This sample comprised PBMCs from the stem cell graft donor, obtained from the stem cell graft. This TCR derives from a human donor who donated a stem cell graft to a child with acute myeloid leukemia. In this chain, TRBV7-8 is recombined with TRBJ2-3; the D gene is perhaps TRBD2, on 5 matching bases. The CDR3 region has the sequence CASSWRSRTDTQYF. The sequence in DNA is TGTGCCAGCAGCTGGAGGTCCCGCACAGATACGCAGTATTTT.